One sample yielded the 20 T cell receptor beta chains listed below, sequenced in a study of blood T cell repertoires in COVID-19. Only in-frame clones appear in the TCRdb table, and some are missing; sequencing was by immunoSEQ multiplex PCR. This table has approximately 230,000 clones, around nine tenths appearing once. The sample comprised peripheral blood. These receptor sequences come from a middle-aged woman who had recovered from COVID-19.

V is TRBV6-5 and J is TRBJ1-6, with 7 bases lining up with TRBD1. The CDR3 consists of 14 residues. The V and J ends lost 6 bases and 4 bases, in that order; junction bases with no gene match: 3. Germline values: CDR1 MNHEY, CDR2 SVGAGI. The CDR3 sequence is CASRQQGYNSPLHF. The CDR3 DNA follows: TGTGCCAGCAGACAACAGGGGTATAATTCACCCCTCCACTTT.

CDR3 nucleotide sequence: TGTGCCAGCAGCTTAGCCCCGGCGGGAGGGACAGATACGCAGTATTTT. It translates to CASSLAPAGGTDTQYF. The V and J genes are TRBV7-2 and TRBJ2-3; 9 nucleotides align to TRBD2. The CDR3 loop spans 16 amino acids. V dropped 0 bases and J dropped 3; count of bases not matched to a gene: 4. Germline V gives CDR1 SGHTA, CDR2 FQGNSA.

This chain connects TRBV28 to TRBJ2-2, with 11 nucleotides matching TRBD2. CDR3 length: 17 amino acids. V lost 5 bases and J lost 6; bases outside the gene matches: 11. CDR1 and CDR2 from the germline V gene are MDHEN and SYDVKM. CDR3 DNA sequence: TGTGCCAGCAGTCCCCAGGAACTAGCGGGGGTGGCCGGGGAGCTGTTTTTT. It specifies CASSPQELAGVAGELFF.

The chain recombines TRBV5-4 with TRBJ2-5; a possible D gene is TRBD1 (6 bases). The germline V gene encodes CDR1 SGHNT and CDR2 YYREEE (reference sequence). V dropped 0 bases and J dropped 0 bases, with 9 bases sitting between them. The CDR3 loop spans 15 amino acids. DNA for the CDR3: TGTGCCAGCAGCTTGGGACAGGACTACCAAGAGACCCAGTACTTC. As protein: CASSLGQDYQETQYF. Full variable domain (outside the CDR3, taken from reference TRBV5-4 and TRBJ2-5): ETGVTQSPTHLIKTRGQQVTLRCSSQSGHNTVSWYQQALGQGPQFIFQYYREEENGRGNFPPRFSGLQFPNYSSELNVNALELDDSALYLCASSLGQDYQETQYFGPGTRLLVL.

The chain employs TRBV4-1 and TRBJ2-5; D is possibly TRBD1 (5 bases). The germline gives CDR1 MGHRA, CDR2 YSYEKL. The CDR3 has 16 residues. Trimming removed 0 bases from V and 2 bases from J, with 13 bases in between. Here the CDR3 DNA reads TGCGCCAGCAGCCAAGACAGGGCTGAACCTCAAGAGACCCAGTACTTC. Its protein is CASSQDRAEPQETQYF.

The chain joins TRBV11-2 to TRBJ2-5; 7 nucleotides agree with TRBD2. Germline-derived CDR1 and CDR2 are SGHAT and FQNNGV. This CDR3 has 14 amino acids. Trimming at V came to 5 bases and at J to 4 bases, leaving 7 bases not matched to a gene. The CDR3 sequence: CASSRQVAGETQYF. As DNA, the CDR3 is TGTGCCAGCAGCCGTCAGGTAGCGGGAGAGACCCAGTACTTC.

The genes are TRBV18 and TRBJ2-7; the match to TRBD1 covers 9 bases. CDR3 length equals 15 residues. From germline, CDR1 is KGHSH and CDR2 LQKENI. The J segment lost 3 bases and the V segment lost 2 bases, leaving 5 bases of the junction unmatched. CDR3 residues: CASSPSRTGVYEQYF. Here the CDR3 DNA reads TGTGCCAGCTCACCAAGTAGGACAGGGGTCTACGAGCAGTACTTC.

The chain employs TRBV5-5 and TRBJ2-7, with a weak D call TRBD2 (6 bases). V lost 4 bases, J lost 5 bases, and 25 bases lay in between. Per the germline V gene, CDR1 is SGHKS and CDR2 is YYEKEE (reference sequence). The CDR3 has 17 residues. The CDR3 DNA sequence: TGTGCCAGCAGCCCCGGGAAGGGAGGTCCCCTACAGGACGAGCAGTACTTC. Translation: CASSPGKGGPLQDEQYF.

This clone came up once. The gene calls are TRBV3-1 (or the pseudogene TRBV3-2) and TRBJ1-2; TRBD1 agrees at 7 bases. CDR3 size: 15 residues. Germline values: CDR1 LGHDT, CDR2 YNNKEL (reference sequence). Trimming removed 0 bases from V and 5 bases from J; junction bases left unmatched: 6. CDR3 DNA: TGTGCCAGCAGCCAAGATCTTGCGACAGGGTATGGCTACACCTTC. Its protein product is CASSQDLATGYGYTF.

The gene calls are TRBV20-1 and TRBJ1-1, with 10 bases that match TRBD1. CDR1 is DFQATT and CDR2 is SNEGSKA in the germline V gene (reference sequence). The CDR3 sequence is 14 residues long. V shed 3 bases, J shed 6 bases, and the junction held 7 bases outside the gene matches. The CDR3 is CSASPGTGAAEAFF. The CDR3 DNA follows: TGCAGTGCTAGTCCCGGGACAGGGGCGGCTGAAGCTTTCTTT.

The chain employs TRBV7-8 and TRBJ1-3, with TRBD1 matching over 9 bases. Losses at the gene ends were 5 bases for V and 4 bases for J; bases not matched to a gene: 6. Germline V gene sequence: CDR1 SGHVS, CDR2 FQNEAQ. The length of the CDR3 is 15 residues. CDR3 sequence: CASSRTGGRGNTIYF. Here the CDR3 DNA reads TGTGCCAGCAGCCGAACAGGGGGCCGAGGAAACACCATATATTTT.

This sequence joins TRBV20-1 and TRBJ1-1, with D possibly TRBD1 on 5 matching bases. The CDR3 is 12 residues long. Trimming removed 3 bases from V and 7 bases from J, with 12 bases in between. CDR1 is DFQATT, CDR2 SNEGSKA, per germline (reference sequence). CDR3 in DNA: TGCAGTGCTAGTAGGGGTGGCGATGAAGCTTTCTTT. It specifies CSASRGGDEAFF.

V is TRBV18 and J is TRBJ1-5, with a weak D call TRBD1 (6 bases). This CDR3 spans 15 amino acids. The germline CDR1 and CDR2 sequences are KGHSH and LQKENI. V shed 3 bases and J shed 7 bases, with 16 bases lying between them. This CDR3 is CASSPDSPGGQPQHF. The CDR3 region has the DNA TGTGCCAGCTCACCGGACTCCCCTGGGGGCCAGCCCCAGCATTTT.

The chain joins TRBV27 to TRBJ2-1; 9 bases match TRBD2. CDR3 length: 15 amino acids. V lost 5 bases and J lost 8; bases outside the gene matches: 10. Germline lookup yields CDR1 MNHEY and CDR2 SMNVEV (reference sequence). The CDR3 nucleotides read TGTGCCAGCAGTAGACTAGCGGAGCAATTGTATGAGCAGTTCTTC. It translates to CASSRLAEQLYEQFF.

This clone has just a few counts. V is TRBV5-1 and J is TRBJ2-6, with TRBD1 matching over 10 bases. The length of the CDR3 is 17 residues. V lost 0 bases and J lost 0; bases outside the gene matches: 0. The V gene's germline CDR1 is SGHRS and CDR2 YFSETQ. CDR3 region: CASSLGTGGSGANVLTF. The CDR3 DNA sequence: TGCGCCAGCAGCTTGGGGACAGGGGGCTCTGGGGCCAACGTCCTGACTTTC.

This sequence joins TRBV11-3 and TRBJ2-7; D unclear. This CDR3 has 13 residues. From germline, CDR1 is SGHNT and CDR2 YENEEA. V dropped 5 bases and J dropped 0 bases, with 8 bases sitting between them. CDR3 nucleotide sequence: TGTGCCAGCAGCCACGGTCCCTCCTACGAGCAGTACTTC. Translated, it gives CASSHGPSYEQYF.

The V and J genes are TRBV5-5 and TRBJ1-2, with unresolved D. The CDR3 runs 14 residues. Germline V gene data show CDR1 as SGHKS and CDR2 as YYEKEE (reference sequence). The V end lost 1 base, the J end lost 4 bases, and 11 bases lay between the germline ends. The CDR3 sequence is CASSLLEGPYGYTF. CDR3 nucleotides: TGTGCCAGCAGCTTGTTGGAGGGTCCCTATGGCTACACCTTC.

The gene calls are TRBV3-1 (or the pseudogene TRBV3-2) and TRBJ2-7; TRBD2 matches 8 bases. The CDR3 runs 15 residues. Trimming took 5 bases from V and 3 from J; bases not matched to a gene: 9. Per germline, CDR1 LGHDT and CDR2 YNNKEL (reference sequence). This chain's CDR3 is CASSYRAGLGYEQYF. The CDR3 DNA reads TGTGCCAGCAGCTACAGGGCGGGACTAGGCTACGAGCAGTACTTC.

CDR3 loop: CASSVVKTGSPGELFF. DNA of the CDR3: TGTGCCAGCAGCGTAGTGAAGACAGGAAGTCCCGGGGAGCTGTTTTTT. V gene TRBV9 combines with J gene TRBJ2-2, with D possibly matching TRBD1 (6 bases). Germline lookup yields CDR1 SGDLS and CDR2 YYNGEE. V dropped 0 bases and J dropped 6 bases, with 15 bases sitting between them. This CDR3 contains 16 residues.

The V call is TRBV2, the J call TRBJ1-2; possibly TRBD1 for D (6 bases). Trimming removed 6 bases at V and 4 bases at J, with 21 bases between. Germline V CDR1 and CDR2: SNHLY, FYNNEI. The CDR3 is 16 residues long. The CDR3 here is CASRQQGAAKLYGYTF. CDR3 in DNA: TGTGCCAGCAGGCAACAGGGTGCAGCGAAACTCTATGGCTACACCTTC.